This TCR beta chain was observed in a study of regulatory and conventional T cells in breast cancer (dated by TCRdb to 2014 to 2015). The germline V gene (reference sequence) specifies SEHNR as CDR1 and FQNEAQ as CDR2. The V end gives up 6 bases and the J end 0 bases, leaving 8 bases in the junction not matched to a gene. The CDR3, from cysteine to phenylalanine, totals 15 residues. Of the read, only the CDR3 DNA is kept; its 45 bases are in frame from base 1. On this clonotype: Its antigen is unknown. Base qualities are not provided; no much larger clone lies one nucleotide away.

The method behind the library was PCR. This sample was sequenced with an Illumina MiSeq. The public reads were quality trimmed at Q25 with fastp and then assembled into clones with MiXCR by TCRdb, keeping productive beta chains. Entries that share a CDR3 protein sequence are merged under the most common genes and DNA. The sample table lists about 16,000 distinct CDR3 sequences, 25% to 40% of them with a count of one. Jointly, the top ten make up around 1.5% of the sample. Sequencing was performed on conventional T cells from blood. This chain is built from TRBV7-9 and TRBJ2-7; 7 bases in between match TRBD2. This clonotype originated in a female donor in good health. The CDR3 has the sequence CASSRASGHSYEQYF. The nucleotide sequence reads as follows: TGTGCCAGCAGTAGGGCTAGCGGCCACTCCTACGAGCAGTACTTC. Full variable domain (CDR3 extended with the reference TRBV7-9 and TRBJ2-7 proteins): DTGVSQNPRHKITKRGQNVTFRCDPISEHNRLYWYRQTLGQGPEFLTYFQNEAQLEKSRLLSDRFSAERPKGSFSTLEIQRTEQGDSAMYLCASSRASGHSYEQYFGPGTRLTVT.